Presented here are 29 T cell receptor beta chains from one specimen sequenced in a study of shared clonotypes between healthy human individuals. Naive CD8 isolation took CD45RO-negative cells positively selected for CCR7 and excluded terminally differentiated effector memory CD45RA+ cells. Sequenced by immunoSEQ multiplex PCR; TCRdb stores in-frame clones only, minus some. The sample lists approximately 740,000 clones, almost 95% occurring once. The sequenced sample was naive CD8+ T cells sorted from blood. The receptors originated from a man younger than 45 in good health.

DNA for the CDR3: TGTGCCAGCAGTCCCGTTGGAGAGACCCAGTACTTC. Translation: CASSPVGETQYF. The rearrangement uses TRBV27 and TRBJ2-5; no reliable D call. The germline V gene has CDR1 MNHEY and CDR2 SMNVEV (reference sequence). V dropped 5 bases and J dropped 4 bases, with 8 bases sitting between them. The CDR3 loop spans 12 amino acids.

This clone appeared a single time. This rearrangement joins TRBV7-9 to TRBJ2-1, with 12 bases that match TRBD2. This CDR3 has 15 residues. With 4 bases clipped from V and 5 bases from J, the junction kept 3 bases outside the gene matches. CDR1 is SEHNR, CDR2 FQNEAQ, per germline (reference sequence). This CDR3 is CASSSGTSGHNEQFF. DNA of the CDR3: TGTGCCAGCAGCTCCGGGACTAGCGGGCACAATGAGCAGTTCTTC. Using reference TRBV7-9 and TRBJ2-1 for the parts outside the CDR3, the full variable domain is DTGVSQNPRHKITKRGQNVTFRCDPISEHNRLYWYRQTLGQGPEFLTYFQNEAQLEKSRLLSDRFSAERPKGSFSTLEIQRTEQGDSAMYLCASSSGTSGHNEQFFGPGTRLTVL.

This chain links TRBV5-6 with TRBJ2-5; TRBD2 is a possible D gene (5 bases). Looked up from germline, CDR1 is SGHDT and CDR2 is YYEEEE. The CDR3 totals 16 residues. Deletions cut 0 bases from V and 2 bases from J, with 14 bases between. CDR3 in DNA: TGTGCCAGCAGCTTGGTTGTGGCGGGCCCTCAAGAGACCCAGTACTTC. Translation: CASSLVVAGPQETQYF.

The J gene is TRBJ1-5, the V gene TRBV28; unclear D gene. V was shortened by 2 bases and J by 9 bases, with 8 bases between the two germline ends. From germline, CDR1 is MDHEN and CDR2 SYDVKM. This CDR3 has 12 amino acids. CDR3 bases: TGTGCCAGCAGTTTAACCGGCCCGCCCCAGCATTTT. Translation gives CASSLTGPPQHF.

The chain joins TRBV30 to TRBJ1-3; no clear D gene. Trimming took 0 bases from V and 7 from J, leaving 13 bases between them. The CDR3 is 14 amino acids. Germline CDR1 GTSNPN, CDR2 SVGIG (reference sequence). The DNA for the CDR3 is TGTGCCTGGAGTGTTACAGTTTTCGGGAACACCATATATTTT. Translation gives CAWSVTVFGNTIYF.

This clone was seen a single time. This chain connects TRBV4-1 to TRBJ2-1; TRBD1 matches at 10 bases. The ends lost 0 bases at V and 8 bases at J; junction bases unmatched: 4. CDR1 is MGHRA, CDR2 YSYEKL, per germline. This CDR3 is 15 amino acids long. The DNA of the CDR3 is TGCGCCAGCAGCCAAGACGGGGACAGGGGCGATGAGCAGTTCTTC. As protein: CASSQDGDRGDEQFF.

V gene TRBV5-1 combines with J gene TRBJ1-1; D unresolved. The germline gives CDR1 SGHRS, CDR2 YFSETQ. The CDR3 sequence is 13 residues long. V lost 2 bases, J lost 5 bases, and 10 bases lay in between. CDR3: CASSLGIGTEAFF. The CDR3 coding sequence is TGCGCCAGCAGCTTAGGGATTGGGACTGAAGCTTTCTTT.

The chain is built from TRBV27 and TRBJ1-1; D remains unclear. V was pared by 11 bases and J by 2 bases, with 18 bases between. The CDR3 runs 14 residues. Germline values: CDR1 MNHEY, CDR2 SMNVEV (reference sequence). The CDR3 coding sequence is TGTGCCCGCGTACCTCGAAACAGCAACACTGAAGCTTTCTTT. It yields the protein CARVPRNSNTEAFF.

The CDR3, as DNA: TGTGCCAGCAGCTCAACTAGCGGCTATTACAATGAGCAGTTCTTC. It encodes CASSSTSGYYNEQFF. This chain connects TRBV7-9 to TRBJ2-1; 8 bases are a match to TRBD2. Germline assignment: CDR1 SEHNR and CDR2 FQNEAQ (reference sequence). This CDR3 spans 15 amino acids. J gave up 4 bases and V 4 bases, and 6 bases lay outside the gene matches.

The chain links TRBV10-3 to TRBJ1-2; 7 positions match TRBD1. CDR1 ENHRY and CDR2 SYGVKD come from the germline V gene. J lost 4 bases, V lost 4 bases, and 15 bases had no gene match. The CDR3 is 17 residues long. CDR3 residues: CAISGMLRDRVLYGYTF. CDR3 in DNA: TGTGCCATCAGTGGGATGCTCCGGGACAGAGTACTCTATGGCTACACCTTC.

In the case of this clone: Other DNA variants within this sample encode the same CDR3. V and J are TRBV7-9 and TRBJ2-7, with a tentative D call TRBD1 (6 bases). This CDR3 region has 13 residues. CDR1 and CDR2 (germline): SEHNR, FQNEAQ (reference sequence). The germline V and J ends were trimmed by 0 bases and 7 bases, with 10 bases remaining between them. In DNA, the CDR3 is TGTGCCAGCAGCTTAGCTAGTACAGGGGAGCAGTACTTC. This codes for CASSLASTGEQYF.

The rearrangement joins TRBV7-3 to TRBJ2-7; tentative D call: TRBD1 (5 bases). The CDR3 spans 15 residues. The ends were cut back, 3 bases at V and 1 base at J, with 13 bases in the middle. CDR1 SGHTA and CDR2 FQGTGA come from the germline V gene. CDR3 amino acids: CASSLSIGDSYEQYF. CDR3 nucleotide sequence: TGTGCCAGCAGCTTGAGCATAGGGGATTCCTACGAGCAGTACTTC.

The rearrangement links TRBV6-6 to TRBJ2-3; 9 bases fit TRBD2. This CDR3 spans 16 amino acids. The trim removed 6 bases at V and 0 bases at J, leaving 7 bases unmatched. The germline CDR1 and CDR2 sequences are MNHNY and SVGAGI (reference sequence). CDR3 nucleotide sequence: TGTGCCAGCAGCCCACTAGCGGGTGATAGCACAGATACGCAGTATTTT. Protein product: CASSPLAGDSTDTQYF.

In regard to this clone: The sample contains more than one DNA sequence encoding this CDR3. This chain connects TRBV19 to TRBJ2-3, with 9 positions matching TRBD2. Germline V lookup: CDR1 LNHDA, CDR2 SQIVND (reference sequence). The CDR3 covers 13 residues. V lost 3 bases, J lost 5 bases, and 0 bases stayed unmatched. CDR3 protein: CASSMTSGDTQYF. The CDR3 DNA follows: TGTGCCAGTAGTATGACTAGCGGAGATACGCAGTATTTT.

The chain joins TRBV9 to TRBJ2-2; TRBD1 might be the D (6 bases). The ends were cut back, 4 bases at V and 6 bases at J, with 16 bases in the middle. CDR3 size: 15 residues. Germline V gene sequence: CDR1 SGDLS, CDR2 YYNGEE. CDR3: CASSTFRGTPGELFF. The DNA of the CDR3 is TGTGCCAGCAGCACGTTTAGAGGGACACCCGGGGAGCTGTTTTTT.

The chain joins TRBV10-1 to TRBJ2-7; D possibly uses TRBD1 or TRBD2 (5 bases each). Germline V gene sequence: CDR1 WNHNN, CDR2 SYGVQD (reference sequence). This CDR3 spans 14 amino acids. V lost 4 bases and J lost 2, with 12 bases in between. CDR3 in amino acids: CASSVGDLPYEQYF. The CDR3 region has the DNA TGCGCCAGCAGTGTCGGGGACCTGCCCTACGAGCAGTACTTC.

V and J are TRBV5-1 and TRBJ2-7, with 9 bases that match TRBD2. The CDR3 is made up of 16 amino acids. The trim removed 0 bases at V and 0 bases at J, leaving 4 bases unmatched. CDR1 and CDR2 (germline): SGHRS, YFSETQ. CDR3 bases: TGCGCCAGCAGCTTGGAGACTAGCGGAGCCTCCTACGAGCAGTACTTC. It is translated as CASSLETSGASYEQYF. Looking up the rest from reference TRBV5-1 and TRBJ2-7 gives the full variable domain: KAGVTQTPRYLIKTRGQQVTLSCSPISGHRSVSWYQQTPGQGLQFLFEYFSETQRNKGNFPGRFSGRQFSNSRSEMNVSTLELGDSALYLCASSLETSGASYEQYFGPGTRLTVT.

The CDR3 bases are TGCGCCAGCAGCTCGACCCAAGTGGGGGAATGGGACACTGAAGCTTTCTTT. Amino acids: CASSSTQVGEWDTEAFF. The rearrangement uses TRBV5-1 and TRBJ1-1, with D possibly matching TRBD1 (5 bases). The length of the CDR3 is 17 residues. Deletions cut 3 bases from V and 3 bases from J, with 21 bases between. CDR1 is SGHRS, CDR2 YFSETQ, per germline. Full variable domain (missing parts from reference TRBV5-1 and TRBJ1-1): KAGVTQTPRYLIKTRGQQVTLSCSPISGHRSVSWYQQTPGQGLQFLFEYFSETQRNKGNFPGRFSGRQFSNSRSEMNVSTLELGDSALYLCASSSTQVGEWDTEAFFGQGTRLTVV.

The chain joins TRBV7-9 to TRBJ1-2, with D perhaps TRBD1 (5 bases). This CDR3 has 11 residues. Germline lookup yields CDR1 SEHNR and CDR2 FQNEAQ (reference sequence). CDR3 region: CAVGPPSRNTF. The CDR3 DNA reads TGTGCTGTGGGACCTCCATCGAGGAACACCTTC.

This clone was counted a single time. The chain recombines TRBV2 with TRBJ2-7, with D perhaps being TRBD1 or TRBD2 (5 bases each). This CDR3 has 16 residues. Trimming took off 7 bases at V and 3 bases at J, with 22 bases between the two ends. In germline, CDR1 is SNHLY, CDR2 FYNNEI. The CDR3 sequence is CASTLGEYESIYEQYF. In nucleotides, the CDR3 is TGTGCCAGCACCCTGGGGGAGTATGAATCTATCTACGAGCAGTACTTC.

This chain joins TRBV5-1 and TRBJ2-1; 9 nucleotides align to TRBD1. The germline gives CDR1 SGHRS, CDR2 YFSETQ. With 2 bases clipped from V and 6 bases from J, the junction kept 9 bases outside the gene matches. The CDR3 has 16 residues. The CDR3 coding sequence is TGCGCCAGCAGCTTCGGGACAGGGAGGTTTTTCAATGAGCAGTTCTTC. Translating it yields CASSFGTGRFFNEQFF.

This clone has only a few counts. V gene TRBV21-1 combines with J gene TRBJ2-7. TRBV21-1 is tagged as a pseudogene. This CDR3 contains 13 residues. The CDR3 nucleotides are TGTGCCAGCAGCAAAGCGCTTTCTCACGAGCAGTACTTC. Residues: CASSKALSHEQYF.

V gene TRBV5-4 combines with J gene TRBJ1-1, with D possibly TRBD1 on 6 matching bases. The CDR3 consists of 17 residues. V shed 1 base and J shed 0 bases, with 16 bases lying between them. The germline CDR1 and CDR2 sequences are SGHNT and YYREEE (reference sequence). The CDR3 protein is CASSLRGQGSLNTEAFF. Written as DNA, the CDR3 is TGTGCCAGCAGCTTGAGAGGTCAGGGGAGCCTGAACACTGAAGCTTTCTTT.

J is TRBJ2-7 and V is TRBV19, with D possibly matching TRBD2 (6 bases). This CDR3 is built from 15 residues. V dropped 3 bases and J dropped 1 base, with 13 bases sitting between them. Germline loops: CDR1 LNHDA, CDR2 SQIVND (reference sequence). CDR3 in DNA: TGTGCCAGTAGTATTGAGTTCGCGGGATCCTACGAGCAGTACTTC. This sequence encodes CASSIEFAGSYEQYF.

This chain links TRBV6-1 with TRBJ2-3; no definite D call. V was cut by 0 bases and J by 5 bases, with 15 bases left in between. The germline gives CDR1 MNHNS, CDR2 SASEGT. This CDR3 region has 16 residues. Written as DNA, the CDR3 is TGTGCCAGCAGTGAAGCCCCGGGTAGCTTGTTAGATACGCAGTATTTT. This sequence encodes CASSEAPGSLLDTQYF.

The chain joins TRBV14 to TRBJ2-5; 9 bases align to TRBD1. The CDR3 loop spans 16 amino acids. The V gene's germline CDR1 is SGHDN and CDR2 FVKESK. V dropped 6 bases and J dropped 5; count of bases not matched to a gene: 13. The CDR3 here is CASSRDRDGLEETQYF. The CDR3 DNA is TGTGCCAGCAGTCGGGACAGGGATGGTTTAGAGGAGACCCAGTACTTC.

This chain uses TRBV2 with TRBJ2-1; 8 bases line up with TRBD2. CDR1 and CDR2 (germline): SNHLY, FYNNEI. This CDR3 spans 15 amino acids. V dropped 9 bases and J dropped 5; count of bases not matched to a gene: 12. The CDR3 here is CASKKIAGPDNEQFF. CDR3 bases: TGTGCCAGTAAGAAGATAGCGGGACCAGACAATGAGCAGTTCTTC.

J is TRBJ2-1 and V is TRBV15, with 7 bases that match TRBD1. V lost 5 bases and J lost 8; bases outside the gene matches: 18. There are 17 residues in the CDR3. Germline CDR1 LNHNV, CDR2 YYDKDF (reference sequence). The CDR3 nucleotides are TGTGCCACCAGCTCCCCGGACAGGCCGACTGTGGTCGATGAGCAGTTCTTC. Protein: CATSSPDRPTVVDEQFF.

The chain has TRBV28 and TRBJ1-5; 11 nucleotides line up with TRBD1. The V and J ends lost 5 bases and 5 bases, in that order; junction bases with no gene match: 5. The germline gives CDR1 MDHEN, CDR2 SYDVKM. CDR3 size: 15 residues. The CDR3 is CASSPDRGPDQPQHF. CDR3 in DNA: TGTGCCAGCAGTCCGGACAGGGGGCCGGATCAGCCCCAGCATTTT. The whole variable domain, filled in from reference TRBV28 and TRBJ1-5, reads DVKVTQSSRYLVKRTGEKVFLECVQDMDHENMFWYRQDPGLGLRLIYFSYDVKMKEKGDIPEGYSVSREKKERFSLILESASTNQTSMYLCASSPDRGPDQPQHFGDGTRLSIL.